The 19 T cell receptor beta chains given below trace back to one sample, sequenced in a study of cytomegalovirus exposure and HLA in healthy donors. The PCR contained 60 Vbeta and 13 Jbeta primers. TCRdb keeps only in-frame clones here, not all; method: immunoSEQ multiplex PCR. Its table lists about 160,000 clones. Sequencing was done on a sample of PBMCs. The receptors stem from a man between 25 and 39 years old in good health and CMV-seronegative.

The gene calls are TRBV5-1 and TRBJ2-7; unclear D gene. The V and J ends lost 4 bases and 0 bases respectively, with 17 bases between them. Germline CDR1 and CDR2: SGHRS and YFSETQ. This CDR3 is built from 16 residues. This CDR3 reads CASSPVARTASYEQYF. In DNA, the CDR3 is TGCGCCAGCAGCCCAGTCGCCCGCACCGCCTCCTACGAGCAGTACTTC. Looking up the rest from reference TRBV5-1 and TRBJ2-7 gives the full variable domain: KAGVTQTPRYLIKTRGQQVTLSCSPISGHRSVSWYQQTPGQGLQFLFEYFSETQRNKGNFPGRFSGRQFSNSRSEMNVSTLELGDSALYLCASSPVARTASYEQYFGPGTRLTVT.

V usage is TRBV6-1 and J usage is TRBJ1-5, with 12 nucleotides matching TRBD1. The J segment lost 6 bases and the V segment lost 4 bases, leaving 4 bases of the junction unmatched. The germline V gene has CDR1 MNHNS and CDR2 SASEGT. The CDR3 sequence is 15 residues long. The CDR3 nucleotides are TGTGCCAGCAGTGCGGGGACAGGGGGCACTCAGCCCCAGCATTTT. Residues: CASSAGTGGTQPQHF.

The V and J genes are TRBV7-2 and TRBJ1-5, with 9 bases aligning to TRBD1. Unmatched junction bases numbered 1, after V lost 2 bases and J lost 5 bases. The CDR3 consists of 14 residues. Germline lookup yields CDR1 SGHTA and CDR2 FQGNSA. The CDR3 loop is CASSLTGGYQPQHF. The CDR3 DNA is TGTGCCAGCAGCTTAACAGGGGGCTATCAGCCCCAGCATTTT.

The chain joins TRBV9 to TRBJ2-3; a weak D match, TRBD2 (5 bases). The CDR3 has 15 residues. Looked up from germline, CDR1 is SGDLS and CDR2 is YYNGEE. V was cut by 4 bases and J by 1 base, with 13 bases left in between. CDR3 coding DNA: TGTGCCAGCAGCCCGAGGGCGCGGGGCACAGATACGCAGTATTTT. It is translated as CASSPRARGTDTQYF.

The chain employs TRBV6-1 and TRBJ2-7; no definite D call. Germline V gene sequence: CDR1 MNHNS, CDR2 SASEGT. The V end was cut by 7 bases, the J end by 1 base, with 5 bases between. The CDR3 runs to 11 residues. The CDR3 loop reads CASKLSYEQYF. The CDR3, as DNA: TGTGCCAGCAAATTATCCTACGAGCAGTACTTC.

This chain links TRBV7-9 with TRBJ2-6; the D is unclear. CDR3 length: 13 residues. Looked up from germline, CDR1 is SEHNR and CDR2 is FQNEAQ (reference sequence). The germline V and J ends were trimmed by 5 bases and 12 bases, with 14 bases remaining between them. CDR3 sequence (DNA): TGTGCCAGCAGCCCATCTGGGCCCGGCGTCCTGACTTTC. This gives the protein CASSPSGPGVLTF.

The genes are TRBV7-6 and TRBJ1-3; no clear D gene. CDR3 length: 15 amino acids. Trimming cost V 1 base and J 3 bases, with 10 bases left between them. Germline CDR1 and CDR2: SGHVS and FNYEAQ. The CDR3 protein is CASSLERGFGNTIYF. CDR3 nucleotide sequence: TGTGCCAGCAGCTTAGAACGGGGATTTGGAAACACCATATATTTT.

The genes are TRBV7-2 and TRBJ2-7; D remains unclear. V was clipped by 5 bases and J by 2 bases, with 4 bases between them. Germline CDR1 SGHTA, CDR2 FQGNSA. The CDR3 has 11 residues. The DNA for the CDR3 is TGTGCCAGCAGCCAGGCCTACGAGCAGTACTTC. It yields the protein CASSQAYEQYF.

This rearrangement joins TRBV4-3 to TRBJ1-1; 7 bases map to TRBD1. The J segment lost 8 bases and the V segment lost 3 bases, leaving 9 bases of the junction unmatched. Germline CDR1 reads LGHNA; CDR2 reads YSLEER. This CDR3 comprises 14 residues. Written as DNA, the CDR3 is TGCGCCAGCAGCCAGTCCCCAGGCAGGGGGGAAGCTTTCTTT. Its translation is CASSQSPGRGEAFF.

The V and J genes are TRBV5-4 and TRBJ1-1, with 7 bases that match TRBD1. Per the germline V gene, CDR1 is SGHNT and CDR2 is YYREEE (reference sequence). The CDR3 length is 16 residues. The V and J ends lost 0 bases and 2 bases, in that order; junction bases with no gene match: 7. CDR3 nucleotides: TGTGCCAGCAGCTTGGCCAAGACAGGGCAAAACACTGAAGCTTTCTTT. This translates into CASSLAKTGQNTEAFF. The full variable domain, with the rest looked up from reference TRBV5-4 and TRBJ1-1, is ETGVTQSPTHLIKTRGQQVTLRCSSQSGHNTVSWYQQALGQGPQFIFQYYREEENGRGNFPPRFSGLQFPNYSSELNVNALELDDSALYLCASSLAKTGQNTEAFFGQGTRLTVV.

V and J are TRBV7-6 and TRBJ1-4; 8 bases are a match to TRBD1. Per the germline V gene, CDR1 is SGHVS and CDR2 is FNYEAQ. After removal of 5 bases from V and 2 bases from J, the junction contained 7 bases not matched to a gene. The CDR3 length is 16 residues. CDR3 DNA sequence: TGTGCCAGCAGCATAGGACAGGGAAAGACTAATGAAAAACTGTTTTTT. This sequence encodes CASSIGQGKTNEKLFF.

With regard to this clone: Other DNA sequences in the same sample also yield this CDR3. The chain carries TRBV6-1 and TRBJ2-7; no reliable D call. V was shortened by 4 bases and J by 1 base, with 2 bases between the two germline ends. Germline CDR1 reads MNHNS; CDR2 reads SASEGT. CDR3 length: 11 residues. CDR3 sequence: CASSASYEQYF. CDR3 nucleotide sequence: TGTGCCAGCAGTGCATCCTACGAGCAGTACTTC.

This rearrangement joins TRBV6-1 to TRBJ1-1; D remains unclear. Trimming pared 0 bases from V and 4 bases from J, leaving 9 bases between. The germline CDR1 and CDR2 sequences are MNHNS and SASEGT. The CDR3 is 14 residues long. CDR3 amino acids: CASSEALAGTEAFF. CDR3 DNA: TGTGCCAGCAGTGAAGCGCTGGCGGGCACTGAAGCTTTCTTT.

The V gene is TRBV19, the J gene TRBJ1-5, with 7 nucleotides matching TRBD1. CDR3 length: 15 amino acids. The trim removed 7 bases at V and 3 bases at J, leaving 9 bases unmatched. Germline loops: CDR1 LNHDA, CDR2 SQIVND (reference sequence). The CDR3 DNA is TGTGCCAGTAATCACCGGGACAGCCACAATCAGCCCCAGCATTTT. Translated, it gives CASNHRDSHNQPQHF.

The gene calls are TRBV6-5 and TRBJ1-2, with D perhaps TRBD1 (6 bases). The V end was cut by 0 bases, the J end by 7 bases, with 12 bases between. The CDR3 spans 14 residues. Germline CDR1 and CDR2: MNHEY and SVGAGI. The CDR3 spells CASSYSGGGRGYTF. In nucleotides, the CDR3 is TGTGCCAGCAGTTACTCGGGTGGGGGCCGTGGCTACACCTTC.

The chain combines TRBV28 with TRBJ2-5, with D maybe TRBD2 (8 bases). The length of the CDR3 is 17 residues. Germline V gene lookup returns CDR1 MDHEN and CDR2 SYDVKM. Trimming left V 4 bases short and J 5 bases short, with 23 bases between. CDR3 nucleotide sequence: TGTGCCAGCAGTTCATCGGGGGGGACAGCGGGATTGGAGACCCAGTACTTC. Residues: CASSSSGGTAGLETQYF.

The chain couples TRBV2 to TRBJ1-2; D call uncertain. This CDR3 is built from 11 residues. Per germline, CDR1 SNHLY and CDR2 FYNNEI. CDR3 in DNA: TGTGCTACCCAGGAAGTCTATGGCTACACCTTC. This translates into CATQEVYGYTF.

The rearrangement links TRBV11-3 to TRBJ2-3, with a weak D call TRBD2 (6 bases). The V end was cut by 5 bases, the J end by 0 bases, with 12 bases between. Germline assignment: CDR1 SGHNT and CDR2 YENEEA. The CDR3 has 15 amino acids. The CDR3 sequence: CASSRMGTSTDTQYF. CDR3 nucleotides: TGTGCCAGCAGCCGTATGGGGACTAGCACAGATACGCAGTATTTT.

The CDR3 DNA reads as TGTGCCAGCTCATTCGCTCAGGATTATAGCAATCAGCCCCAGCATTTT. Translation: CASSFAQDYSNQPQHF. The gene calls are TRBV18 and TRBJ1-5, with D unresolved. The CDR3 extends over 16 amino acids. V lost 5 bases and J lost 0, with 14 bases in between. CDR1 and CDR2 (germline): KGHSH, LQKENI.